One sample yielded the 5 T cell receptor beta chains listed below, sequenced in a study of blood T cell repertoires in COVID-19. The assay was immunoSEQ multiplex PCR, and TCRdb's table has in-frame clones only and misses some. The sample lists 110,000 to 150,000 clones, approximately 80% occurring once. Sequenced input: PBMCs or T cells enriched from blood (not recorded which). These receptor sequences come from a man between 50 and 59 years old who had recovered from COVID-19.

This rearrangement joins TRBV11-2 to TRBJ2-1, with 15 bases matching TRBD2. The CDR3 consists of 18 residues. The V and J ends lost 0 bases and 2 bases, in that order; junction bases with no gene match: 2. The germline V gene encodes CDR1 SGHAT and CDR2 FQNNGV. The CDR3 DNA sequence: TGTGCCAGCAGCTTAGATCGGACTAGCGGGGGGGCCTACAATGAGCAGTTCTTC. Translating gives CASSLDRTSGGAYNEQFF.

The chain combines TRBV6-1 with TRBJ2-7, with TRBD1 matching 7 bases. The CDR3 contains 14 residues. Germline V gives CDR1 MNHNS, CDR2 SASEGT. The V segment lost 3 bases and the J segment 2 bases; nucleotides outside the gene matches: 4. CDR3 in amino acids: CASSDGDRPYEQYF. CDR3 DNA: TGTGCCAGCAGTGACGGGGACAGACCCTACGAGCAGTACTTC.

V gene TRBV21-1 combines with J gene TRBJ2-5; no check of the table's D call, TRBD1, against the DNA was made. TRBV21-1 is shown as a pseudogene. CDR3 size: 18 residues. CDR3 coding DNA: TGTGCCAGCAGCTTCGAGAAAGAACAGGGGCCCCCTCAAGAGACCCAGTACTTC. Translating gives CASSFEKEQGPPQETQYF.

The CDR3 loop is CASSSLAGGYEQYF. Here the CDR3 DNA reads TGTGCCAGTAGTAGCCTAGCGGGGGGCTACGAGCAGTACTTC. The chain recombines TRBV19 with TRBJ2-7; 11 bases align to TRBD2. This CDR3 has 14 amino acids. The J segment lost 3 bases and the V segment lost 4 bases, leaving 2 bases of the junction unmatched. The germline gives CDR1 LNHDA, CDR2 SQIVND (reference sequence). Combining the CDR3 with reference TRBV19 and TRBJ2-7 gives the whole variable domain DGGITQSPKYLFRKEGQNVTLSCEQNLNHDAMYWYRQDPGQGLRLIYYSQIVNDFQKGDIAEGYSVSREKKESFPLTVTSAQKNPTAFYLCASSSLAGGYEQYFGPGTRLTVT.

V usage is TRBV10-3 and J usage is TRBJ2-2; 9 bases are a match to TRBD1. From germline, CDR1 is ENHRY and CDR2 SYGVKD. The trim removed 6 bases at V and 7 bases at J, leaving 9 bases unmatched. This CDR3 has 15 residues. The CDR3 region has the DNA TGTGCCATCAGATCGGGACAGGGAGAAGGCGGGGAGCTGTTTTTT. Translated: CAIRSGQGEGGELFF.